The entry below gives a single T cell receptor beta chain sequence along with its context. These data originate in a study of blood T cells in healthy people across ages. The authors ran a second PCR of roughly 6 to 11 cycles using a sample-barcoded 5' primer and a J-beta primer mix. MiXCR was run by TCRdb on the 5' RACE reads, yielding one entry per CDR3 protein. The sample records about 1.7 million distinct CDR3 sequences, under 30% being singletons. The CDR3 consists of 14 residues. The germline CDR1 and CDR2 sequences are MNHEY and SVGAGI. Trimming removed 6 bases from V and 5 bases from J; junction bases left unmatched: 9.

The sample was blood. The chain joins TRBV6-5 to TRBJ1-1; 7 bases agree with TRBD1. The receptor was isolated from a woman between 25 and 40 years old in good health. The CDR3 spells CASRPGGWRTEAFF. The CDR3 nucleotides are TGTGCCAGCAGACCAGGGGGATGGCGTACTGAAGCTTTCTTT.